Following are 27 T cell receptor beta chains from one sample sequenced in a study of blood T cell repertoires in COVID-19. The protocol was immunoSEQ multiplex PCR, while the TCRdb copy is restricted to in-frame clones and leaves out a portion. This repertoire shows 300,000 to 350,000 clones, about four fifths found once; its top ten account for under 3%. Sequencing was performed on peripheral blood. All receptors derive from a man aged 25-40 years with active or convalescent COVID-19.

This sequence joins TRBV29-1 and TRBJ1-2; 11 positions match TRBD1. Looked up from germline, CDR1 is SQVTM and CDR2 is ANQGSEA. Trimming took 6 bases from V and 4 from J; bases not matched to a gene: 10. The CDR3 sequence is 15 residues long. CDR3 sequence reads: CSVVGTGGGPYGYTF. The CDR3 region has the DNA TGCAGCGTGGTGGGGACAGGGGGGGGTCCCTATGGCTACACCTTC.

This clone turned up a few times. The chain couples TRBV18 to TRBJ1-5; possible D gene TRBD1, 5 bases. Trimming shortened V by 8 bases and J by 5 bases, and 16 bases separated the two germline ends. This CDR3 contains 14 residues. CDR1 is KGHSH, CDR2 LQKENI, per germline. CDR3: CASRLGAGDQPQHF. CDR3 DNA sequence: TGTGCCAGCCGATTGGGAGCGGGGGATCAGCCCCAGCATTTT.

The chain employs TRBV30 and TRBJ1-1; tentative D call: TRBD1 (6 bases). Germline CDR1 GTSNPN, CDR2 SVGIG (reference sequence). The length of the CDR3 is 13 residues. V lost 0 bases and J lost 3, with 8 bases in between. In DNA, the CDR3 is TGTGCCTGGAGTGTAAGGACAGACACTGAAGCTTTCTTT. Amino acids: CAWSVRTDTEAFF.

Note on this clone: One junction end does not reproduce the germline sequence, and a read error may be involved. This sequence joins TRBV7-3 and TRBJ2-2; 7 bases map to TRBD2. This CDR3 contains 15 residues. CDR1 is SGHTA and CDR2 is FQGTGA in the germline V gene. CDR3 nucleotides: TGTGCCAGCAGCTTAAGTTCCCAGAATCCGGGGGGGCTGTTTTTT. Its translation is CASSLSSQNPGGLFF.

CDR3 in amino acids: CASSSREDGYTF. The CDR3 bases are TGTGCCAGCAGTTCCAGGGAGGATGGCTACACCTTC. The chain carries TRBV6-6 and TRBJ1-2; D is possibly TRBD1 (5 bases). Per the germline V gene, CDR1 is MNHNY and CDR2 is SVGAGI (reference sequence). This CDR3 region has 12 residues. V shed 4 bases and J shed 6 bases, with 9 bases lying between them.

This chain's CDR3 is CAWGTGVYEQYF. Here the CDR3 DNA reads TGTGCCTGGGGAACAGGGGTCTACGAGCAGTACTTC. The rearrangement joins TRBV30 to TRBJ2-7, with TRBD1 identical over 7 bases. Germline lookup yields CDR1 GTSNPN and CDR2 SVGIG (reference sequence). V lost 5 bases, J lost 3 bases, and 4 bases stayed unmatched. This CDR3 comprises 12 residues. The full variable domain, completed using reference TRBV30 and TRBJ2-7, is SQTIHQWPATLVQPVGSPLSLECTVEGTSNPNLYWYRQAAGRGLQLLFYSVGIGQISSEVPQNLSASRPQDRQFILSSKKLLLSDSGFYLCAWGTGVYEQYFGPGTRLTVT.

The chain employs TRBV5-4 and TRBJ2-3; 8 bases map to TRBD2. This CDR3 is 16 amino acids long. Trimming cost V 2 bases and J 5 bases; bases outside gene matches: 10. Germline V gene sequence: CDR1 SGHNT, CDR2 YYREEE (reference sequence). The CDR3 reads CASSLDGRALGDTQYF. CDR3 DNA sequence: TGTGCCAGCAGCTTAGACGGGAGGGCCCTCGGAGATACGCAGTATTTT.

The chain uses TRBV19 and TRBJ1-5; 9 bases line up with TRBD1. The CDR3 has 15 residues. Germline V gene sequence: CDR1 LNHDA, CDR2 SQIVND (reference sequence). Germline trimming cut 4 bases from V and 6 bases from J; bases unmatched to any gene: 7. This CDR3 is CASSRTGVFGQPQHF. CDR3 coding DNA: TGTGCCAGTAGTAGGACAGGGGTGTTTGGTCAGCCCCAGCATTTT.

The V call is TRBV6-2 or TRBV6-3, the J call TRBJ2-7; 7 bases match TRBD1. The CDR3 spans 15 residues. Looked up from germline, CDR1 is MNHEY and CDR2 is SVGEGT. After removal of 0 bases from V and 3 bases from J, the junction contained 5 bases not matched to a gene. The CDR3 loop is CASSYSIGTDYEQYF. CDR3 bases: TGTGCCAGCAGTTACTCGATCGGGACAGACTACGAGCAGTACTTC.

V and J are TRBV27 and TRBJ1-6; D perhaps matches TRBD1 (6 bases). CDR3 length: 15 amino acids. Germline lookup yields CDR1 MNHEY and CDR2 SMNVEV (reference sequence). V gave up 2 bases and J gave up 7 bases, with 12 bases separating them. CDR3 region: CASSLGQGINSPLHF. The CDR3 region has the DNA TGTGCCAGCAGTTTAGGGCAGGGGATAAATTCACCCCTCCACTTT.

This clone has more than one count but fewer than ten. The chain employs TRBV19 and TRBJ1-2; possibly TRBD1 for D (6 bases). The CDR3 totals 16 residues. V shed 6 bases and J shed 1 base, with 18 bases lying between them. CDR1 is LNHDA, CDR2 SQIVND, per germline (reference sequence). The CDR3 reads CASRGTMDRGNYGYTF. CDR3 bases: TGTGCCAGTAGGGGCACTATGGACAGAGGTAACTATGGCTACACCTTC.

This clone has a handful of counts. The chain carries TRBV27 and TRBJ1-2, with D hard to call. This CDR3 has 13 residues. V lost 4 bases and J lost 3, with 9 bases in between. The germline CDR1 and CDR2 sequences are MNHEY and SMNVEV (reference sequence). CDR3 region: CASSSKADYGYTF. The CDR3 DNA sequence: TGTGCCAGCAGTTCCAAGGCGGACTATGGCTACACCTTC.

The genes are TRBV19 and TRBJ1-1; the D is unclear. This CDR3 is 12 amino acids long. Germline V gene data show CDR1 as LNHDA and CDR2 as SQIVND (reference sequence). Trimming left V 3 bases short and J 10 bases short, with 12 bases between. The CDR3 bases are TGTGCCAGTAGTATGCGGGGTTACCGAGCTTTCTTT. Translation: CASSMRGYRAFF.

The rearrangement joins TRBV29-1 to TRBJ2-2, with a tentative D call TRBD1 (6 bases). V shed 4 bases and J shed 6 bases, with 12 bases lying between them. CDR3 length equals 13 residues. From germline, CDR1 is SQVTM and CDR2 ANQGSEA. CDR3 sequence: CSVVRAGAGELFF. CDR3 DNA: TGCAGCGTTGTCCGTGCAGGGGCCGGGGAGCTGTTTTTT.

The chain recombines TRBV5-1 with TRBJ1-1; the D gene is possibly TRBD1 (5 bases). Germline values: CDR1 SGHRS, CDR2 YFSETQ. Trimming pared 2 bases from V and 3 bases from J, leaving 11 bases between. This CDR3 is 14 amino acids long. The CDR3 is CASSFGGGDTEAFF. As DNA, the CDR3 is TGCGCCAGCAGCTTCGGGGGAGGGGACACTGAAGCTTTCTTT.

The J gene is TRBJ2-1, the V gene TRBV24-1; TRBD2 is a possible D gene (5 bases). V was trimmed by 8 bases and J by 8 bases, leaving 15 bases between them. Germline lookup yields CDR1 KGHDR and CDR2 SFDVKD. This CDR3 region has 13 residues. The CDR3 DNA follows: TGTGCCACCACCTCAGGCGGAGGAGATGAGCAGTTCTTC. It is translated as CATTSGGGDEQFF.

This clone has just a few counts. The chain recombines TRBV30 with TRBJ2-7; no clear D gene. V lost 0 bases and J 4 bases, leaving 16 bases between the germline ends. The CDR3 length is 15 residues. The V gene's germline CDR1 is GTSNPN and CDR2 SVGIG (reference sequence). The CDR3 sequence is CAWSVSAGLLYEQYF. The CDR3 region has the DNA TGTGCCTGGAGTGTGTCGGCTGGGCTCCTTTACGAGCAGTACTTC.

In this sample, this clone turned up a few times. The genes are TRBV12-3 or TRBV12-4 and TRBJ1-1; a possible D gene is TRBD1 (5 bases). V was trimmed by 1 base and J by 11 bases, leaving 11 bases between them. The CDR3 is 12 residues long. CDR3 loop: CASSLEGKWAFF. The CDR3 DNA reads as TGTGCCAGCAGTTTAGAGGGGAAATGGGCTTTCTTT.

The chain carries TRBV28 and TRBJ2-7; D may be TRBD2 (5 bases). The CDR3 contains 14 residues. V shed 3 bases and J shed 1 base, with 10 bases lying between them. Per the germline V gene, CDR1 is MDHEN and CDR2 is SYDVKM. CDR3: CASSFAGNSYEQYF. CDR3 coding DNA: TGTGCCAGCAGTTTTGCGGGTAATTCCTACGAGCAGTACTTC.

This chain links TRBV27 with TRBJ1-4; 12 positions match TRBD1. Germline-derived CDR1 and CDR2 are MNHEY and SMNVEV (reference sequence). V lost 5 bases and J lost 7; bases outside the gene matches: 2. The CDR3 totals 14 residues. As DNA, the CDR3 is TGTGCCAGCAGTCGGGGACAGGGGGCTGAAAAACTGTTTTTT. Translating gives CASSRGQGAEKLFF.

The rearrangement joins TRBV10-3 to TRBJ1-2, with 9 bases identical to TRBD1. The CDR3 runs to 13 residues. Germline V gene data show CDR1 as ENHRY and CDR2 as SYGVKD. The ends lost 6 bases at V and 6 bases at J; junction bases unmatched: 5. The CDR3 loop reads CAIRQQGANGYTF. The CDR3 DNA sequence: TGTGCCATCAGACAACAGGGGGCGAATGGCTACACCTTC.

The J gene is TRBJ1-4, the V gene TRBV5-1; possible D gene TRBD1, 6 bases. Trimming stripped 6 bases from V and 0 bases from J, with 15 bases between. Germline CDR1 and CDR2: SGHRS and YFSETQ. CDR3 length: 16 amino acids. The CDR3 bases are TGCGCCAGCACCGTTACAGGGCCCGCAACTAATGAAAAACTGTTTTTT. This encodes CASTVTGPATNEKLFF.

The chain is built from TRBV6-5 and TRBJ2-5; D possibly corresponds to TRBD1 (6 bases). V lost 0 bases, J lost 1 base, and 6 bases lay in between. The CDR3 consists of 14 residues. Germline-derived CDR1 and CDR2 are MNHEY and SVGAGI. In nucleotides, the CDR3 is TGTGCCAGCAGTTACTCAGGGGGCCAAGAGACCCAGTACTTC. This codes for CASSYSGGQETQYF.

This chain connects TRBV9 to TRBJ2-1; 11 bases are shared with TRBD2. Germline loops: CDR1 SGDLS, CDR2 YYNGEE. The CDR3 sequence is 16 residues long. After removal of 3 bases from V and 7 bases from J, the junction contained 9 bases not matched to a gene. CDR3 nucleotides: TGTGCCAGCAGCGGAACTAGCGGGAGAGAGGAAAATGAGCAGTTCTTC. Encoded protein: CASSGTSGREENEQFF.

This clone was seen more than once but under ten times. The chain combines TRBV6-5 with TRBJ1-1, with 9 positions matching TRBD1. Germline V CDR1 and CDR2: MNHEY, SVGAGI. Unmatched junction bases numbered 9, after V lost 5 bases and J lost 5 bases. CDR3 length: 15 residues. The CDR3 region has the DNA TGTGCCAGCAGTAAGAAACAGGGGGCATGGACTGAAGCTTTCTTT. Protein product: CASSKKQGAWTEAFF.

This clone was found once. This rearrangement joins TRBV6-2 or TRBV6-3 to TRBJ2-1, with 7 bases fitting TRBD2. With 2 bases clipped from V and 15 bases from J, the junction kept 22 bases outside the gene matches. Germline assignment: CDR1 MNHEY and CDR2 SVGEGT. The CDR3 runs 17 residues. In DNA form, the CDR3 reads TGTGCCAGCAGTTACCACCGGTTTAGAGGGCGGGAGCCCGTAAGGTTCTTC. Its translation is CASSYHRFRGREPVRFF.

This clone was counted a single time. A junction boundary mismatches the germline segment, possibly from a read error. V gene TRBV7-9 combines with J gene TRBJ2-1; D possibly corresponds to TRBD2 (5 bases). The CDR3 runs 14 residues. The germline CDR1 and CDR2 sequences are SEHNR and FQNEAQ (reference sequence). CDR3 region: CASSIAFSHNEQFF. CDR3 DNA: TGTGCCAGCAGCATAGCGTTCTCCCACAATGAGCAGTTCTTC. Variable domain in full (rest from reference TRBV7-9 and TRBJ2-1): DTGVSQNPRHKITKRGQNVTFRCDPISEHNRLYWYRQTLGQGPEFLTYFQNEAQLEKSRLLSDRFSAERPKGSFSTLEIQRTEQGDSAMYLCASSIAFSHNEQFFGPGTRLTVL.